The following is a T cell receptor beta chain sequence with its context. Original methodology: Amplification from reference gene primers served as the basis for estimated nucleated cell counts. Using immunoSEQ multiplex PCR, the repertoire was profiled, and TCRdb retains in-frame clones only, with some absent. The V and J calls and clone size were taken over from that table, and D and trimming were inferred from the DNA. The data show about 51,000 clones, 65% to 90% seen once. This entry comes from a study of blood T cell repertoires in COVID-19. Overall study: Nucleic acid was either cDNA or gDNA, and it came from T cells, B-cell-depleted T cells, or PBMCs.

Source material: peripheral blood. The sequence came from a man aged 55 to 70 with acute or convalescent COVID-19.

CDR3 loop: CASSPRSGGVNQPQHF. CDR3 bases: TGTGCCAGCTCACCACGAAGCGGGGGAGTCAATCAGCCCCAGCATTTT. The chain is built from TRBV18 and TRBJ1-5, with D possibly being TRBD1 (5 bases). CDR1 and CDR2 (germline): KGHSH, LQKENI. With 1 base removed from V and 3 bases from J, the gap between germline ends came to 13 bases. This CDR3 comprises 16 residues.